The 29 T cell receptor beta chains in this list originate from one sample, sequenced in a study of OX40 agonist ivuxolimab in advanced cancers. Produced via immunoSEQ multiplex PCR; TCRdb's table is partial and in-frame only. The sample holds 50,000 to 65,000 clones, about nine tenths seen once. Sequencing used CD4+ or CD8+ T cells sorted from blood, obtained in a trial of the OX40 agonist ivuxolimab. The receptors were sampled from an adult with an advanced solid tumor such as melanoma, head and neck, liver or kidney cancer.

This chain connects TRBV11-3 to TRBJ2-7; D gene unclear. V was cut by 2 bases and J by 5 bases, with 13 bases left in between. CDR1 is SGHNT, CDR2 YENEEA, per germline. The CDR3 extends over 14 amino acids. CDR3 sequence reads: CASSLMGQADEQYF. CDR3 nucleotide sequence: TGTGCCAGCAGCTTAATGGGCCAGGCAGACGAGCAGTACTTC.

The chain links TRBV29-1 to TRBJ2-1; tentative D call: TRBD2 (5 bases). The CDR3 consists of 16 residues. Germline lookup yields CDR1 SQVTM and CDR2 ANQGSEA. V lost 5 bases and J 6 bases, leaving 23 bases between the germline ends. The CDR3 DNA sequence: TGCAGCGTTCAACCCTTAGCGCGACCAGAAAGCAATGAGCAGTTCTTC. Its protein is CSVQPLARPESNEQFF.

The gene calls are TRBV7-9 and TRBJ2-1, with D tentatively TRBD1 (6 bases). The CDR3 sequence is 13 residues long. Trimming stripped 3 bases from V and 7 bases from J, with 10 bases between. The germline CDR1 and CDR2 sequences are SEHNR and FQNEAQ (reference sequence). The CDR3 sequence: CASSFTGSNEQFF. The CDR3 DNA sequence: TGTGCCAGCAGCTTTACAGGGTCTAATGAGCAGTTCTTC.

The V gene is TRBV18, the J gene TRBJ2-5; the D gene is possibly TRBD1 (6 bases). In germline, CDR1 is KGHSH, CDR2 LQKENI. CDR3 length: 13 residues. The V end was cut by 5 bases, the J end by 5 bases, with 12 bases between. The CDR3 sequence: CASSKGQWETQYF. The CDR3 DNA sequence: TGTGCCAGCTCAAAGGGACAATGGGAGACCCAGTACTTC.

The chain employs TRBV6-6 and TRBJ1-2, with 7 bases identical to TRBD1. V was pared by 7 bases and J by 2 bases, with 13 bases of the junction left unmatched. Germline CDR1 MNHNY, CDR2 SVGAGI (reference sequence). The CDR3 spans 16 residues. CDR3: CASNFGFGTDNYGYTF. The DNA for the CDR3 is TGTGCCAGCAACTTTGGTTTCGGGACAGACAACTATGGCTACACCTTC.

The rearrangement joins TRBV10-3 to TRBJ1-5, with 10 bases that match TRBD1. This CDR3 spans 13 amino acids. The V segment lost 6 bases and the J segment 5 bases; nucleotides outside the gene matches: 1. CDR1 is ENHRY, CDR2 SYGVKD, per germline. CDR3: CAIRGTGDQPQHF. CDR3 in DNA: TGTGCCATCAGGGGGACAGGGGATCAGCCCCAGCATTTT.

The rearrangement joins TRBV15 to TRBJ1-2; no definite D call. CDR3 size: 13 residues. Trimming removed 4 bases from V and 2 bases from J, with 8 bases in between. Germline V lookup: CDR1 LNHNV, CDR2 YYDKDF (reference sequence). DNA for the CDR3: TGTGCCACCAGCAAAGGCACGAACTATGGCTACACCTTC. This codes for CATSKGTNYGYTF.

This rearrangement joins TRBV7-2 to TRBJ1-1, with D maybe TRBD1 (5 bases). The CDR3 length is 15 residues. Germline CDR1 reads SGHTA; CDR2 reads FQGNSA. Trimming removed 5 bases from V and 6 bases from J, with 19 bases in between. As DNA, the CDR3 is TGTGCCAGCAGCACTCAGCCAGGGCCTTTGGCTGAAGCTTTCTTT. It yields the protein CASSTQPGPLAEAFF.

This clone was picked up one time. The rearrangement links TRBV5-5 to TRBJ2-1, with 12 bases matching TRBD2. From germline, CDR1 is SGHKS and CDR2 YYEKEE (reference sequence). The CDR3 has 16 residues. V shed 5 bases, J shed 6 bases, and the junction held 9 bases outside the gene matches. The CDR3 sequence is CASRLRLAGAPNEQFF. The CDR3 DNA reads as TGTGCCAGCAGACTCAGACTAGCGGGAGCGCCCAATGAGCAGTTCTTC.

CDR3 in DNA: TGTGCCAGCAGCTTCGGGACTAGCGGGATGGGAGTAATATACAATGAGCAGTTCTTC. Its protein is CASSFGTSGMGVIYNEQFF. The rearrangement joins TRBV7-9 to TRBJ2-1, with 13 bases that match TRBD2. V gave up 3 bases and J gave up 4 bases; unmatched junction bases: 12. Germline V gene sequence: CDR1 SEHNR, CDR2 FQNEAQ (reference sequence). This CDR3 spans 19 amino acids.

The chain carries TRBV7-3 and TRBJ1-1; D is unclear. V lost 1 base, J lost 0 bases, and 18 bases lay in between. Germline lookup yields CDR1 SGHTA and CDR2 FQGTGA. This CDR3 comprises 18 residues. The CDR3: CASSLMAGGPAMNTEAFF. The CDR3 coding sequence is TGTGCCAGCAGCTTAATGGCGGGAGGCCCCGCCATGAACACTGAAGCTTTCTTT.

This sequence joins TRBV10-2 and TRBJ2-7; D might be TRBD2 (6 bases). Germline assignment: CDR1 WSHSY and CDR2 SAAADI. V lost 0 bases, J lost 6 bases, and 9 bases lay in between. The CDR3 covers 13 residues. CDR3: CASSESGGGEQYF. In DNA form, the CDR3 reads TGCGCCAGCAGTGAGTCGGGGGGAGGCGAGCAGTACTTC.

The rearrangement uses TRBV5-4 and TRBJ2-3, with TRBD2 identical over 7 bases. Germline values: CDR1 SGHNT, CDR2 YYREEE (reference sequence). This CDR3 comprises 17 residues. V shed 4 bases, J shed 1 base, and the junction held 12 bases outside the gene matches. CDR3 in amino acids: CASSPAQAGPRTDTQYF. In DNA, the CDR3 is TGTGCCAGCAGCCCTGCGCAAGCGGGGCCCCGCACAGATACGCAGTATTTT.

DNA of the CDR3: TGTGCCAGTAGTATGGCGGGAGTCGGGTTCTTC. It is translated as CASSMAGVGFF. The chain employs TRBV19 and TRBJ2-1; 7 nucleotides align to TRBD2. V shed 3 bases and J 15 bases; nucleotides not matched to a gene: 5. The CDR3 is made up of 11 amino acids. Germline CDR1 and CDR2: LNHDA and SQIVND (reference sequence). The full variable domain, rest sourced from reference TRBV19 and TRBJ2-1, is DGGITQSPKYLFRKEGQNVTLSCEQNLNHDAMYWYRQDPGQGLRLIYYSQIVNDFQKGDIAEGYSVSREKKESFPLTVTSAQKNPTAFYLCASSMAGVGFFGPGTRLTVL.

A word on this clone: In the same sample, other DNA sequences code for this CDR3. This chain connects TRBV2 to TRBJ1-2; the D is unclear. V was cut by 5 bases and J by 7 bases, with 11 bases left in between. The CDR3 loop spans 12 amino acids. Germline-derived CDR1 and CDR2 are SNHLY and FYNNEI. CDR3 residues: CASSPSDFGYTF. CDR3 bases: TGTGCCAGCAGTCCCAGTGACTTTGGCTACACCTTC.

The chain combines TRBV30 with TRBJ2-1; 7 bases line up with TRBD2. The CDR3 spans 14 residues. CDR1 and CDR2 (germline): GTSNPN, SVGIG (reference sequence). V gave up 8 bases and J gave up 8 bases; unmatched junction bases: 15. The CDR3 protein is CAATGHSGFDEQFF. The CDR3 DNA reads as TGTGCCGCTACGGGGCATAGCGGGTTCGATGAGCAGTTCTTC.

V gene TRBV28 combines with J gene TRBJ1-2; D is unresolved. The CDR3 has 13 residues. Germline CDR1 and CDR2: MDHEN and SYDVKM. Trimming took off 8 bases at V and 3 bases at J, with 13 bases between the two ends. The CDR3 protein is CASFSTADYGYTF. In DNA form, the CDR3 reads TGTGCCAGCTTCTCCACGGCGGACTATGGCTACACCTTC.

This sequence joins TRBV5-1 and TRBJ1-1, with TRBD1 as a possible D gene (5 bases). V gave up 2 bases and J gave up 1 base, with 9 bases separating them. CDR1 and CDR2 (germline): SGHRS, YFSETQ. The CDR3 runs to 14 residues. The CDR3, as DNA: TGCGCCAGCAGCTTACAAACAGGGAACACTGAAGCTTTCTTT. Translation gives CASSLQTGNTEAFF.

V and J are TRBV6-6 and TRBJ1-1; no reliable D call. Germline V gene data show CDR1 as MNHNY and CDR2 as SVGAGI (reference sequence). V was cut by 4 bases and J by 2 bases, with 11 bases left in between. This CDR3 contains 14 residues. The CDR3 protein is CASSSPFSNTEAFF. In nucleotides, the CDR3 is TGTGCCAGCAGTTCCCCTTTTTCTAACACTGAAGCTTTCTTT.

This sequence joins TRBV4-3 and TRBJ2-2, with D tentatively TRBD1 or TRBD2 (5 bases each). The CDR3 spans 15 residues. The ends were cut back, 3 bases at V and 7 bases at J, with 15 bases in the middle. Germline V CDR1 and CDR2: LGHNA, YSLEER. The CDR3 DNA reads TGCGCCAGCAGCCATCGGGGCAGGGACGGCGGGGAGCTGTTTTTT. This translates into CASSHRGRDGGELFF.

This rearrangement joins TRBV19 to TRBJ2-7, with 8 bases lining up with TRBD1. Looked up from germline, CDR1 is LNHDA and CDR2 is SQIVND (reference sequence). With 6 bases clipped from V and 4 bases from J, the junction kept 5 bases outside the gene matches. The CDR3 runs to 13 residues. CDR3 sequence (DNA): TGTGCCAGTAGCCCAGGGGGCTCATACGAGCAGTACTTC. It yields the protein CASSPGGSYEQYF.

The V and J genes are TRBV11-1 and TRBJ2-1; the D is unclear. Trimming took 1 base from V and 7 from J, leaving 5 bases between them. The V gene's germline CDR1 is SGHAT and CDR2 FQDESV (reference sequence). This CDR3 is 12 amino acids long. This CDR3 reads CASSLGVNEQFF. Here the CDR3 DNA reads TGTGCCAGCAGCTTAGGAGTAAATGAGCAGTTCTTC.

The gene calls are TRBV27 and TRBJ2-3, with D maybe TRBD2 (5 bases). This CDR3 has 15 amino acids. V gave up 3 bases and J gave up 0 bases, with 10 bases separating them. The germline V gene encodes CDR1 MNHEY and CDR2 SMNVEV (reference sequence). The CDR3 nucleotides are TGTGCCAGCAGTTTCACGGGGATAAGCACAGATACGCAGTATTTT. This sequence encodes CASSFTGISTDTQYF.

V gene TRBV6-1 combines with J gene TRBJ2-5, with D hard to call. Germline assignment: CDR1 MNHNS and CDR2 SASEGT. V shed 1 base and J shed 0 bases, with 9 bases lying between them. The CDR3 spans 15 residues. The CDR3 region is CASSEEYRHQETQYF. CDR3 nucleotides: TGTGCCAGCAGTGAAGAGTACCGTCACCAAGAGACCCAGTACTTC.

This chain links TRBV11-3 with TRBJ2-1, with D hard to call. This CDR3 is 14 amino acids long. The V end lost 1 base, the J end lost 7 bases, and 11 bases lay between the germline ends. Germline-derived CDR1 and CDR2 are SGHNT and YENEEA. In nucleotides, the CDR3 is TGTGCCAGCAGCTTAGGTCCCGCTCCGAATGAGCAGTTCTTC. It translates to CASSLGPAPNEQFF.

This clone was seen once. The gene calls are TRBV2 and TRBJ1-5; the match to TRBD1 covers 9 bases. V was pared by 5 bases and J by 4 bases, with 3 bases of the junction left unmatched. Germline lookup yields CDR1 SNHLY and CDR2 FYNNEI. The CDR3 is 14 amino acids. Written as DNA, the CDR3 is TGTGCCAGCAGTCAACAGGGGGCAAATCAGCCCCAGCATTTT. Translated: CASSQQGANQPQHF.

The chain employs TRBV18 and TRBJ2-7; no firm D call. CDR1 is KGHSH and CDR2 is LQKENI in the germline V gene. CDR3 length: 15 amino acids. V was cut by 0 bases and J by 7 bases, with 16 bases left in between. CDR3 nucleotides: TGTGCCAGCTCACCACCGTTAGCCTTCCTAGGGGAGCAGTACTTC. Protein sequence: CASSPPLAFLGEQYF.

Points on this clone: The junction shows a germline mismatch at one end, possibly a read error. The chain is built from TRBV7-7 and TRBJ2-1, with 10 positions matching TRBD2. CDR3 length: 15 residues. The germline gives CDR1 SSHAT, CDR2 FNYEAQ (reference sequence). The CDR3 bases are TGTGCTAGCAGCCCCTACTCTAGCGGGAGAGATGAGCAGTTCTTC. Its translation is CASSPYSSGRDEQFF.

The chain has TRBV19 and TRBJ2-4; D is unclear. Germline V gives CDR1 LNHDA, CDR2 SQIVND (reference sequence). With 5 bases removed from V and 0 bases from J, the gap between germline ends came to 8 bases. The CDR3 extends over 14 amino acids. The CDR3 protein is CASSPRLAKNIQYF. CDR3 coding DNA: TGTGCCAGTAGTCCCAGACTAGCCAAAAACATTCAGTACTTC.